These T cell receptor beta chains were read from a single sample in a study of T cell responses to AZD1222 COVID-19 vaccine. TCRdb keeps only in-frame clones here, not all; method: immunoSEQ multiplex PCR. The sample consists of 150,000 to 190,000 clones, 80% to 90% of them appearing once. The sample was peripheral blood, taken after recovery from COVID-19. All receptors come from an adult who had recovered from COVID-19. Each CDR3 is given with its conserved first and last residue. The D gene is left open where the match is weak. For some rows the clone size is stated as once, few or many, or as a class when expanded; others skip it.

.,.,TRBV9,TRBJ1-4,13,CASSPQEGGKLFF,TGTGCCAGCAGCCCACAAGAGGGCGGGAAACTGTTTTTT
TRBD1,.,TRBV9,TRBJ1-1,15,CASSPLQGAITEAFF,TGTGCCAGCAGCCCCCTACAGGGGGCGATCACTGAAGCTTTCTTT
.,once,TRBV4-1,TRBJ2-5,14,CASSPGPASETQYF,TGCGCCAGCAGCCCCGGTCCAGCATCCGAGACCCAGTACTTC
.,.,TRBV9,TRBJ2-7,15,CASSVGPGQSYEQYF,TGTGCCAGCAGCGTAGGCCCAGGGCAAAGCTACGAGCAGTACTTC
TRBD2,.,TRBV10-1,TRBJ2-1,16,CASSDPSGSSYNEQFF,TGCGCCAGCAGTGATCCTAGCGGGAGCTCCTACAATGAGCAGTTCTTC
TRBD2,.,TRBV5-1,TRBJ2-1,15,CASSWGLADMNEQFF,TGCGCCAGCAGCTGGGGACTAGCAGACATGAATGAGCAGTTCTTC
.,.,TRBV7-2,TRBJ2-3,15,CASSLDLGGADTQYF,TGTGCCAGCAGCTTAGATTTAGGGGGTGCTGATACGCAGTATTTT
.,.,TRBV13,TRBJ1-1,11,CASSLVSEAFF,TGTGCCAGCAGCTTAGTCTCTGAAGCTTTCTTT
.,once,TRBV19,TRBJ2-2,13,CASSPDRTGELFF,TGTGCCAGTTCGCCTGACAGAACCGGGGAGCTGTTTTTT
.,.,TRBV5-1,TRBJ1-1,13,CASSPEGITEAFF,TGCGCCAGCAGCCCGGAGGGGATCACTGAAGCTTTCTTT
TRBD1,.,TRBV19,TRBJ2-5,16,CASSITAGQGAPPLHF,TGTGCCAGTAGTATTACCGCGGGACAGGGAGCACCACCACTACACTTC
.,.,TRBV6-5,TRBJ2-4,15,CASTRQANAKNIQYF,TGTGCCAGCACCCGACAGGCGAACGCCAAAAACATTCAGTACTTC
TRBD1,.,TRBV5-4,TRBJ1-1,15,CASSLPGQGSTEAFF,TGTGCCAGCAGCCTCCCGGGACAGGGATCCACTGAAGCTTTCTTT
TRBD2,.,TRBV5-1,TRBJ2-1,17,CASSWGLAGGLYNEQFF,TGCGCCAGCAGCTGGGGACTAGCGGGAGGTCTCTACAATGAGCAGTTCTTC
.,.,TRBV2,TRBJ1-5,13,CASNTRGNQPQHF,TGTGCCAGCAACACGAGGGGCAATCAGCCCCAGCATTTT
.,once,TRBV11-2,TRBJ2-3,16,CASSLERVSNMGTQYF,TGTGCCAGCAGCTTAGAGCGGGTCTCCAACATGGGTACGCAGTATTTT
TRBD1,.,TRBV28,TRBJ1-1,12,CASSWGQAEAFF,TGTGCCAGCAGCTGGGGACAGGCTGAAGCTTTCTTT
TRBD1,.,TRBV19,TRBJ2-2,14,CASSIDRGSGELFF,TGTGCCAGTAGTATAGACAGGGGGTCCGGGGAGCTGTTTTTT
TRBD1,.,TRBV27,TRBJ2-7,14,CASSSRQGPYEQYF,TGTGCCAGCAGTTCCCGACAGGGACCCTACGAGCAGTACTTC
.,.,TRBV6-2/TRBV6-3,TRBJ2-5,11,CASSYAETQYF,TGTGCCAGCAGTTATGCGGAGACCCAGTACTTC
.,once,TRBV3-1/TRBV3-2,TRBJ2-1,14,CASSQDSLPNEQFF,TGTGCCAGCAGCCAAGATAGCTTGCCGAATGAGCAGTTCTTC
.,few,TRBV3-1/TRBV3-2,TRBJ1-4,12,CASSQGAGKLFF,TGTGCCAGCAGCCAAGGAGCAGGGAAACTGTTTTTT
TRBD2,.,TRBV6-1,TRBJ2-1,14,CASSEAGGWNEQFF,TGTGCCAGCAGTGAAGCGGGGGGGTGGAATGAGCAGTTCTTC
TRBD1,.,TRBV27,TRBJ1-5,14,CASSTGTGDQPQHF,TGTGCCAGCAGTACGGGGACAGGGGATCAGCCCCAGCATTTT
.,once,TRBV6-5,TRBJ2-7,14,CASSYPGDQGEQYF,TGTGCCAGCAGTTACCCAGGGGACCAGGGAGAGCAGTACTTC
TRBD1,.,TRBV18,TRBJ1-2,15,CASSHRQGVDYGYTF,TGTGCCAGCTCACACCGACAGGGGGTTGACTATGGCTACACCTTC
TRBD2,.,TRBV14,TRBJ2-5,16,CASSQDRQRGQETQYF,TGTGCCAGCAGCCAAGATCGTCAGCGGGGACAAGAGACCCAGTACTTC
TRBD1,.,TRBV5-1,TRBJ1-2,15,CASSLAGQGADGYTF,TGCGCCAGCAGCTTGGCTGGACAGGGGGCCGATGGCTACACCTTC
.,.,TRBV27,TRBJ1-1,16,CASSPLSRGFNTEAFF,TGTGCCAGCAGTCCCCTAAGCCGAGGGTTTAACACTGAAGCTTTCTTT
.,.,TRBV5-6,TRBJ2-5,12,CASSRLQETQYF,TGTGCCAGCAGTCGACTTCAAGAGACCCAGTACTTC
.,.,TRBV12-5,TRBJ1-2,13,CASGLGARAGYTF,TGTGCTAGTGGTTTGGGAGCCCGAGCGGGCTACACCTTC
.,.,TRBV6-2/TRBV6-3,TRBJ1-5,14,CASNPDTWNQPQHF,TGTGCCAGCAACCCAGACACGTGGAATCAGCCCCAGCATTTT
.,.,TRBV27,TRBJ2-2,13,CASRSLGGGELFF,TGTGCCAGCAGATCTCTCGGGGGCGGGGAGCTGTTTTTT
.,.,TRBV9,TRBJ1-1,14,CASSEDSHYTEAFF,TGTGCCAGCAGTGAGGACAGCCACTACACTGAAGCTTTCTTT
.,.,TRBV28,TRBJ2-5,19,CASSFSQGRGANKGETQYF,TGTGCCAGCAGTTTCTCCCAGGGGAGGGGCGCGAACAAGGGAGAGACCCAGTACTTC
.,.,TRBV28,TRBJ1-5,14,CASKSGWGNQPQHF,TGTGCCAGCAAGTCCGGCTGGGGCAATCAGCCCCAGCATTTT
TRBD1,.,TRBV29-1,TRBJ2-7,14,CSVVDRDRVREQYF,TGCAGCGTTGTTGACCGGGACAGGGTACGGGAGCAGTACTTC
.,.,TRBV18,TRBJ2-7,15,CASSPVRQATYEQYF,TGTGCCAGCTCACCGGTCAGACAGGCTACCTACGAGCAGTACTTC